The 3 T cell receptor beta chains below were found in one sample sequenced in a study of monozygotic twins with inflammatory bowel disease. No DNA is given; TCRdb re-called the 5' RACE reads and lists each CDR3 protein once. The sample shows 310,000 or so distinct CDR3 sequences, and 2% to 2.5% sits with its ten largest clones. Sequencing was performed on blood. The source is a human donor with ulcerative colitis or Crohn's disease, or a healthy co-twin of an affected twin (not recorded which).

The rearrangement joins TRBV12-3 or TRBV12-4 to TRBJ1-2; the D call from TCRdb, TRBD1, cannot be confirmed without DNA. This CDR3 comprises 14 residues. CDR3 sequence reads: CASSPGIPGQGYTF.

The chain employs TRBV5-6 and TRBJ2-1. This CDR3 has 11 amino acids. Germline values: CDR1 SGHDT, CDR2 YYEEEE. CDR3 loop: CASSRINEQFF.

The chain combines TRBV12-3 or TRBV12-4 with TRBJ2-2; lacking DNA, the TRBD1 call made by TCRdb goes unchecked. CDR3 length: 15 amino acids. The chain's CDR3 is CASSPDRGRNGELFF.